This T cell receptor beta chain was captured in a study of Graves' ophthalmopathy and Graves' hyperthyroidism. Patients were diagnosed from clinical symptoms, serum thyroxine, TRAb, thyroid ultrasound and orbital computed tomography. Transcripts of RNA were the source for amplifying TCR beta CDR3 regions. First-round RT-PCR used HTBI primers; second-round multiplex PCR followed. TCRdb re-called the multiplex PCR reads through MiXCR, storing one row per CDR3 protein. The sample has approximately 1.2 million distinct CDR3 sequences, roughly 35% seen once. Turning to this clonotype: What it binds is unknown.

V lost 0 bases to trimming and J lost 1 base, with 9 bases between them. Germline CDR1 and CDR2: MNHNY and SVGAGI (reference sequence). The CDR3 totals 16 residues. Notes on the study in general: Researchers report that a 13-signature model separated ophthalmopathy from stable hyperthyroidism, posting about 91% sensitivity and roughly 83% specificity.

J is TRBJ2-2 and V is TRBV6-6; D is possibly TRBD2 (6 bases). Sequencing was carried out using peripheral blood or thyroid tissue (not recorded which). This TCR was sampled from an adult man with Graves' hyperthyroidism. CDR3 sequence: CASSYSTGGNTGELFF. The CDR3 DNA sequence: TGTGCCAGCAGTTACTCGACCGGGGGGAACACCGGGGAGCTGTTTTTT.